The source of this T cell receptor (beta chain) is a study of T cell changes during pregnancy in multiple sclerosis. The CDR3 runs 15 residues. Germline V gene sequence: CDR1 GTSNPN, CDR2 SVGIG (reference sequence). Trimming left V 3 bases short and J 0 bases short, with 12 bases between. Data came from immunoSEQ multiplex PCR; TCRdb stores just in-frame clones and leaves some out. The sample contains about 69,000 clones, more than 85% of which appear only once. The chain carries TRBV30 and TRBJ1-3; TRBD1 is a possible D gene (6 bases). The sample consisted of peripheral blood, taken before pregnancy. The TCR originated in a female donor with multiple sclerosis, enrolled in a pregnancy study. The CDR3 reads CAWSVGQFSGNTIYF. The CDR3 coding sequence is TGTGCCTGGAGCGTCGGACAGTTCTCTGGAAACACCATATATTTT.